This TCR beta chain was identified in a study of long-term antiretroviral therapy in people with HIV. The study, taken as a whole, reports: Blood dating 2004 to 2017 may reflect older ART regimens. ART-treated samples gained diversity yet remained below transplant donor controls.

Each donor provided at least one pre-ART PBMC sample and at least two post-ART PBMC samples. Until DNA extraction, the samples held between roughly 1-10 million cryopreserved PBMC. The CDR3 is made up of 15 amino acids. Germline CDR1 is SGHVS and CDR2 is FQNEAQ. V trimming: 5 bases; J trimming: 1 base; junction bases outside the gene matches: 3. Survey-level immunoSEQ v3.0 assays were run. Assay used: immunoSEQ multiplex PCR; TCRdb lists only in-frame clones, some missing. Here the sample spans under 40,000 clones, 70% to 90% being singletons. About this clone itself: Its target is unknown.

Specimen: unsorted PBMCs, collected 2.8 years before starting antiretroviral therapy. This chain uses TRBV7-8 with TRBJ1-3; 9 positions match TRBD1. This receptor was identified in a woman aged 25 to 39 with HIV. CDR3 in amino acids: CASSRGTGSGNTIYF. The CDR3 coding sequence is TGTGCCAGCAGCCGCGGGACAGGGTCTGGAAACACCATATATTTT.